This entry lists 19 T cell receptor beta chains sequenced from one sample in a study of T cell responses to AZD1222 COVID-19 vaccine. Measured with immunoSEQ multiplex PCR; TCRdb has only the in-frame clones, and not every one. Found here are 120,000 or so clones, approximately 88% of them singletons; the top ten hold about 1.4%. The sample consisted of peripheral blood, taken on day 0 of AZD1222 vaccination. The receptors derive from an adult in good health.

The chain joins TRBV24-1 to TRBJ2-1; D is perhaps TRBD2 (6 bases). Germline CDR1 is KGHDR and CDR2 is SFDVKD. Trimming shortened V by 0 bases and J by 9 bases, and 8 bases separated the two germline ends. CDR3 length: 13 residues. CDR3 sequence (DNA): TGTGCCACCAGTGATTTGTCGGGAGTTGAGCAGTTCTTC. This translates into CATSDLSGVEQFF.

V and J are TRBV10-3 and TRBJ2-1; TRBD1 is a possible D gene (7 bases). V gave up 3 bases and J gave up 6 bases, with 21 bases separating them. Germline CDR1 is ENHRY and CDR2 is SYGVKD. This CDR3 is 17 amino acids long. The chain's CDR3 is CAISDVRGRSEANEQFF. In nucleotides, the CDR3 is TGTGCCATCAGTGATGTCAGGGGGAGGTCTGAGGCCAATGAGCAGTTCTTC.

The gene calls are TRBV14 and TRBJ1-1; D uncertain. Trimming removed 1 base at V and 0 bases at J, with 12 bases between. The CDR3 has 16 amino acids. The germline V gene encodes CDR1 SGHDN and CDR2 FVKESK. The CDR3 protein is CASSQAPSVLNTEAFF. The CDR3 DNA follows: TGTGCCAGCAGCCAAGCCCCTTCGGTCCTGAACACTGAAGCTTTCTTT.

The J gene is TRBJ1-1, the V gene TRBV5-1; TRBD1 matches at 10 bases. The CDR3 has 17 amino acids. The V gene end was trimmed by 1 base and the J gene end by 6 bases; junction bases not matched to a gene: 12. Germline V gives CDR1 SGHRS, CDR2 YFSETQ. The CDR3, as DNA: TGCGCCAGCAGCTTGAGGGAACGGACAGGGGGAGCGTCTGAAGCTTTCTTT. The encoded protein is CASSLRERTGGASEAFF. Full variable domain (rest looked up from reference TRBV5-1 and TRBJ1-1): KAGVTQTPRYLIKTRGQQVTLSCSPISGHRSVSWYQQTPGQGLQFLFEYFSETQRNKGNFPGRFSGRQFSNSRSEMNVSTLELGDSALYLCASSLRERTGGASEAFFGQGTRLTVV.

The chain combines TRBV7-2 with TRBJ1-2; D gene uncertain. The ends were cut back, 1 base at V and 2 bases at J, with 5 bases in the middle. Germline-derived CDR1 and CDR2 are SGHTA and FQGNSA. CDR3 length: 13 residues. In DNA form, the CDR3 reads TGTGCCAGCAGCTTAGACGGCAACTATGGCTACACCTTC. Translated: CASSLDGNYGYTF.

The chain's CDR3 is CASSPIQGARTDTQYF. CDR3 coding DNA: TGTGCCAGCAGCCCCATACAGGGGGCGCGGACAGATACGCAGTATTTT. The chain links TRBV11-2 to TRBJ2-3; 9 bases match TRBD1. J was trimmed by 3 bases and V by 5 bases; bases with no gene match: 9. The CDR3 spans 16 residues. CDR1 and CDR2 from the germline V gene are SGHAT and FQNNGV. Complete variable domain (other parts from reference TRBV11-2 and TRBJ2-3): EAGVAQSPRYKIIEKRQSVAFWCNPISGHATLYWYQQILGQGPKLLIQFQNNGVVDDSQLPKDRFSAERLKGVDSTLKIQPAKLEDSAVYLCASSPIQGARTDTQYFGPGTRLTVL.

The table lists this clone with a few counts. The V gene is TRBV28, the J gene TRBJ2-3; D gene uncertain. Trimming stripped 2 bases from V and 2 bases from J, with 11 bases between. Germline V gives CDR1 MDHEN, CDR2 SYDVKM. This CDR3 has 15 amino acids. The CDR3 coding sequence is TGTGCCAGCAGTTTAAATGACGGAACCACAGATACGCAGTATTTT. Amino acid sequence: CASSLNDGTTDTQYF.

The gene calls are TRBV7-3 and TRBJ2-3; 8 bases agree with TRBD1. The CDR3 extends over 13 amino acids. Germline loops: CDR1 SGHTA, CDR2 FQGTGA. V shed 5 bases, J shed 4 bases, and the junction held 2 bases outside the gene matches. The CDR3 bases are TGTGCCAGCAGCATGACAGGGGCAGATACGCAGTATTTT. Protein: CASSMTGADTQYF.

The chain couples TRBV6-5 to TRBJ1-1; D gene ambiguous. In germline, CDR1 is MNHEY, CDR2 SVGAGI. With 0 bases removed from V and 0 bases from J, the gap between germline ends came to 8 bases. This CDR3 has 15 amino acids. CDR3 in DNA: TGTGCCAGCAGTTACTCTAACACTTTGAACACTGAAGCTTTCTTT. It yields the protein CASSYSNTLNTEAFF.

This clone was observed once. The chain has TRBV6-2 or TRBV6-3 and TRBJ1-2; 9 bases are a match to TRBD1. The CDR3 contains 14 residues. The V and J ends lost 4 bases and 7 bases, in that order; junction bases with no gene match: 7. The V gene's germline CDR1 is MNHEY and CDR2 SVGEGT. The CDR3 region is CASSWTGAVAGYTF. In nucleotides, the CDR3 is TGTGCCAGCAGTTGGACAGGGGCAGTCGCTGGCTACACCTTC.

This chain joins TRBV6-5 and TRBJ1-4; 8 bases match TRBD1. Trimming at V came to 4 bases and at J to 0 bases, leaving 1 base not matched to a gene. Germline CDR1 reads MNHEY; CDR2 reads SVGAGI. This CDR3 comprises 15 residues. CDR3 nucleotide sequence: TGTGCCAGCAGTTTACAGGGGGCAACTAATGAAAAACTGTTTTTT. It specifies CASSLQGATNEKLFF.

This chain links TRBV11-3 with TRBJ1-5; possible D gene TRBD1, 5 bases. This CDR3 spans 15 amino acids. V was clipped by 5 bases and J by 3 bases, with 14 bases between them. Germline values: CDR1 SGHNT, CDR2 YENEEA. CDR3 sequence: CASSQGPGPNQPQHF. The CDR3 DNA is TGTGCCAGCAGCCAGGGCCCAGGACCCAATCAGCCCCAGCATTTT.

The CDR3 spells CSVEETGATYEQYF. The DNA of the CDR3 is TGCAGCGTTGAAGAGACTGGGGCCACCTACGAGCAGTACTTC. This chain links TRBV29-1 with TRBJ2-7; D possibly corresponds to TRBD1 (5 bases). Deletions cut 0 bases from V and 2 bases from J, with 11 bases between. The CDR3 is 14 residues long. The V gene's germline CDR1 is SQVTM and CDR2 ANQGSEA.

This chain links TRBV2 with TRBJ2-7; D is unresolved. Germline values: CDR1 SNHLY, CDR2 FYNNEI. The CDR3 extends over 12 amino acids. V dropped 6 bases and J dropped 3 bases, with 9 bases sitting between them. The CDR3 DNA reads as TGTGCCAGCAGCGCTTCCAGCTACGAGCAGTACTTC. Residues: CASSASSYEQYF. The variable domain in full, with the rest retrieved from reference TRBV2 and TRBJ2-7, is EPEVTQTPSHQVTQMGQEVILRCVPISNHLYFYWYRQILGQKVEFLVSFYNNEISEKSEIFDDQFSVERPDGSNFTLKIRSTKLEDSAMYFCASSASSYEQYFGPGTRLTVT.

The CDR3 DNA reads TGTGCCACCAGATCTGGACTAGCGGGAGTAAAAGATACGCAGTATTTT. Protein: CATRSGLAGVKDTQYF. The chain couples TRBV24-1 to TRBJ2-3, with TRBD2 identical over 13 bases. CDR3 length: 16 residues. After removal of 7 bases from V and 5 bases from J, the junction contained 8 bases not matched to a gene. Germline CDR1 reads KGHDR; CDR2 reads SFDVKD.

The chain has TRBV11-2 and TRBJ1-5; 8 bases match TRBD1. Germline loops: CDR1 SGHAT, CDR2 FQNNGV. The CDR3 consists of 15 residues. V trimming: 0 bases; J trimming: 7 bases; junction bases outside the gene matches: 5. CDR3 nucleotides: TGTGCCAGCAGCTTAGATCCCACAGGGGGACAGCCCCAGCATTTT. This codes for CASSLDPTGGQPQHF.

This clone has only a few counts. CDR3 residues: CASSTPGQARLYGYTF. In DNA form, the CDR3 reads TGTGCCAGTAGTACCCCGGGACAGGCAAGACTCTATGGCTACACCTTC. The rearrangement joins TRBV19 to TRBJ1-2, with TRBD1 matching 8 bases. V was pared by 4 bases and J by 4 bases, with 11 bases of the junction left unmatched. This CDR3 contains 16 residues. Germline CDR1 and CDR2: LNHDA and SQIVND (reference sequence). The whole variable domain, filled in from reference TRBV19 and TRBJ1-2, reads DGGITQSPKYLFRKEGQNVTLSCEQNLNHDAMYWYRQDPGQGLRLIYYSQIVNDFQKGDIAEGYSVSREKKESFPLTVTSAQKNPTAFYLCASSTPGQARLYGYTFGSGTRLTVV.

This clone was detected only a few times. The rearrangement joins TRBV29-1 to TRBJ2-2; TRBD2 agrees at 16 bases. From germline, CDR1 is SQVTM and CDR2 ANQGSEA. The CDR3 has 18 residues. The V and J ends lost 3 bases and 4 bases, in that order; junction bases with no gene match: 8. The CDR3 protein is CSVEGLAGGEGGTGELFF. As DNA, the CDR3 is TGCAGCGTTGAGGGACTAGCGGGAGGGGAGGGCGGCACCGGGGAGCTGTTTTTT.

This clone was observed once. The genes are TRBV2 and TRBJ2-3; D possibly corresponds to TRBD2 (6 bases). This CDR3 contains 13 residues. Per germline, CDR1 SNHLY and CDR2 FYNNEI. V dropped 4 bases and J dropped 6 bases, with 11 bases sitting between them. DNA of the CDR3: TGTGCCAGCAGTGGACTAGTAGGCGATACGCAGTATTTT. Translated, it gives CASSGLVGDTQYF.